The 9 T cell receptor beta chains below were found in one sample sequenced in a study of T cell responses to AZD1222 COVID-19 vaccine. Sequenced by immunoSEQ multiplex PCR; TCRdb stores in-frame clones only, minus some. In the table there are around 97,000 clones, 75% to 95% of which are singletons. The source material was peripheral blood, sampled on day 0 of AZD1222 vaccination. These receptors were taken from an adult in good health.

The chain couples TRBV11-1 to TRBJ2-6; D unresolved. Trimming stripped 6 bases from V and 4 bases from J, with 7 bases between. Germline assignment: CDR1 SGHAT and CDR2 FQDESV (reference sequence). The CDR3 consists of 13 residues. CDR3 sequence: CASRKPGANVLTF. In DNA, the CDR3 is TGTGCCAGCAGAAAACCCGGGGCCAACGTCCTGACTTTC.

The V call is TRBV6-1, the J call TRBJ2-7; TRBD2 matches at 9 bases. Looked up from germline, CDR1 is MNHNS and CDR2 is SASEGT. The V gene end was trimmed by 1 base and the J gene end by 7 bases; junction bases not matched to a gene: 8. This CDR3 is built from 15 residues. The CDR3 sequence is CASSEGPREGVEQYF. The CDR3 DNA follows: TGTGCCAGCAGTGAAGGCCCGCGGGAGGGCGTTGAGCAGTACTTC.

The chain joins TRBV7-2 to TRBJ1-1; tentative D call: TRBD1 (5 bases). CDR3 length equals 12 residues. Trimming removed 8 bases from V and 7 bases from J, with 14 bases in between. CDR1 SGHTA and CDR2 FQGNSA come from the germline V gene. The CDR3 bases are TGTGCCAGCCGAAAGGCGAGGGGTGAAGCTTTCTTT. Translated, it gives CASRKARGEAFF.

The J gene is TRBJ1-1, the V gene TRBV30; D is ambiguous. Per the germline V gene, CDR1 is GTSNPN and CDR2 is SVGIG (reference sequence). The ends were cut back, 0 bases at V and 0 bases at J, with 23 bases in the middle. The CDR3 contains 19 residues. For the CDR3, the DNA is TGTGCCTGGAGTGTAGGGATACTCAGCTATAGCCAGCTGAACACTGAAGCTTTCTTT. This gives the protein CAWSVGILSYSQLNTEAFF.

Of note for this clone: Distinct nucleotide sequences in the sample also encode this CDR3. This chain uses TRBV18 with TRBJ1-1; D not certain. Germline V gene lookup returns CDR1 KGHSH and CDR2 LQKENI. Trimming shortened V by 3 bases and J by 1 base, and 3 bases separated the two germline ends. The CDR3 is 12 amino acids. The CDR3 is CASSPPNTEAFF. Here the CDR3 DNA reads TGTGCCAGCTCACCTCCGAACACTGAAGCTTTCTTT.

The chain carries TRBV5-1 and TRBJ2-7, with D maybe TRBD1 (5 bases). Germline V gene sequence: CDR1 SGHRS, CDR2 YFSETQ. There are 12 residues in the CDR3. The ends were cut back, 0 bases at V and 7 bases at J, with 8 bases in the middle. The CDR3 loop is CASSLVGREQYF. CDR3 sequence (DNA): TGCGCCAGCAGCTTGGTGGGGCGGGAGCAGTACTTC.

This chain joins TRBV7-9 and TRBJ2-7; 7 nucleotides line up with TRBD2. In germline, CDR1 is SEHNR, CDR2 FQNEAQ (reference sequence). J gave up 5 bases and V 5 bases, and 12 bases lay outside the gene matches. This CDR3 has 15 residues. The CDR3 region has the DNA TGTGCCAGCAGCCTCGGGGCGGGAGAGGTCGACGAGCAGTACTTC. It translates to CASSLGAGEVDEQYF.

This chain connects TRBV6-2 or TRBV6-3 to TRBJ2-7; tentative D call: TRBD2 (5 bases). Trimming removed 2 bases from V and 2 bases from J, with 16 bases in between. The CDR3 is 16 residues long. Germline CDR1 is MNHEY and CDR2 is SVGEGT. The CDR3 loop is CASSYGSAEGPYEQYF. As DNA, the CDR3 is TGTGCCAGCAGTTACGGTAGCGCCGAAGGGCCCTACGAGCAGTACTTC.

This chain links TRBV2 with TRBJ2-3; TRBD1 is a possible D gene (6 bases). The CDR3 has 15 amino acids. The germline gives CDR1 SNHLY, CDR2 FYNNEI. Deletions cut 5 bases from V and 5 bases from J, with 17 bases between. The CDR3 loop is CASSPNRAFGDTQYF. The CDR3 bases are TGTGCCAGCAGTCCTAACAGGGCTTTTGGAGATACGCAGTATTTT.